One sample yielded the 23 T cell receptor beta chains listed below, sequenced in a study of cytomegalovirus exposure and HLA in healthy donors. The PCR employed 60 Vbeta primers together with 13 Jbeta primers. Profiled with immunoSEQ multiplex PCR; TCRdb holds only in-frame clones, not every one. This sample yields under 100,000 clones, of which less than 80% are seen a single time; around 16% belongs to the top ten. Sequencing was performed on PBMCs. These receptors came from a middle-aged woman in good health and CMV-seropositive.

This chain links TRBV28 with TRBJ1-2, with TRBD1 matching 11 bases. The J segment lost 4 bases and the V segment lost 4 bases, leaving 5 bases of the junction unmatched. Per the germline V gene, CDR1 is MDHEN and CDR2 is SYDVKM. This CDR3 is built from 15 residues. The CDR3 loop is CASSYGQGAGYGYTF. CDR3 DNA sequence: TGTGCCAGCAGTTACGGACAGGGGGCAGGCTATGGCTACACCTTC.

This clone was seen just once. The chain recombines TRBV4-1 with TRBJ2-1; maybe TRBD2 (5 bases). The V gene lost 3 bases and the J gene lost 9 bases, with 18 bases spanning the gap. CDR1 and CDR2 (germline): MGHRA, YSYEKL. The CDR3 consists of 15 residues. The CDR3 nucleotides are TGCGCCAGCAGCCATCCACTAGGCGCACAAGGTGAGCAGTTCTTC. Protein: CASSHPLGAQGEQFF.

This clone was detected a few times. The V and J genes are TRBV12-5 and TRBJ2-7, with 7 nucleotides matching TRBD1. Germline CDR1 and CDR2: LGHNT and FRNRAP. Germline trimming cut 5 bases from V and 2 bases from J; bases unmatched to any gene: 9. This CDR3 region has 15 residues. In DNA, the CDR3 is TGTGCTAGTGGTCCTGACAGGGCGACTCCCTACGAGCAGTACTTC. It yields the protein CASGPDRATPYEQYF.

The chain combines TRBV6-1 with TRBJ2-3; TRBD2 might be the D (6 bases). The V end lost 8 bases, the J end lost 9 bases, and 24 bases lay between the germline ends. CDR1 MNHNS and CDR2 SASEGT come from the germline V gene. The CDR3 totals 15 residues. DNA of the CDR3: TGTGCCAGCTTCTCCCCGGGACTGCCATTGGGGACGCAGTATTTT. Translated, it gives CASFSPGLPLGTQYF.

This clone was seen just once. The chain recombines TRBV18 with TRBJ2-7; 8 bases align to TRBD1. V shed 3 bases and J 5 bases; nucleotides not matched to a gene: 6. Per the germline V gene, CDR1 is KGHSH and CDR2 is LQKENI. CDR3 length: 14 residues. CDR3 sequence (DNA): TGTGCCAGCTCACCCTCCCGGACAGGGAACGAGCAGTACTTC. Translating it yields CASSPSRTGNEQYF. Full variable domain (remainder filled in from reference TRBV18 and TRBJ2-7): NAGVMQNPRHLVRRRGQEARLRCSPMKGHSHVYWYRQLPEEGLKFMVYLQKENIIDESGMPKERFSAEFPKEGPSILRIQQVVRGDSAAYFCASSPSRTGNEQYFGPGTRLTVT.

The chain recombines TRBV6-1 with TRBJ2-7, with 9 bases lining up with TRBD2. Losses at the gene ends were 7 bases for V and 2 bases for J; bases not matched to a gene: 6. This CDR3 spans 14 amino acids. Germline-derived CDR1 and CDR2 are MNHNS and SASEGT. The CDR3 nucleotides are TGTGCCAGCATAATAAGGACTAGCGCCTACGAGCAGTACTTC. Its translation is CASIIRTSAYEQYF.

The chain couples TRBV28 to TRBJ1-5; TRBD1 might be the D (6 bases). CDR1 and CDR2 (germline): MDHEN, SYDVKM. The CDR3 is 16 residues long. V was trimmed by 4 bases and J by 0 bases, leaving 13 bases between them. The CDR3 DNA follows: TGTGCCAGCAGTTGGAGCGGACAGCTTAGCAATCAGCCCCAGCATTTT. It yields the protein CASSWSGQLSNQPQHF.

This chain joins TRBV27 and TRBJ1-2; D is ambiguous. CDR3 length: 11 amino acids. Trimming removed 7 bases at V and 8 bases at J, with 11 bases between. Germline CDR1 reads MNHEY; CDR2 reads SMNVEV (reference sequence). The DNA for the CDR3 is TGTGCCAGCACCGCAGGTCGCGGCTACACCTTC. Amino acid sequence: CASTAGRGYTF.

This clone has just one count. The V gene is TRBV6-5, the J gene TRBJ1-3, with 7 positions matching TRBD1. With V trimmed by 4 bases and J by 9 bases, 9 bases remained unmatched. The CDR3 has 14 residues. Germline lookup yields CDR1 MNHEY and CDR2 SVGAGI. The CDR3 reads CASSFRQGGSTIYF. CDR3 in DNA: TGTGCCAGCAGTTTCCGACAGGGTGGGAGCACCATATATTTT.

The gene calls are TRBV27 and TRBJ2-7; D call uncertain. The CDR3 runs 13 residues. Trimming cost V 3 bases and J 3 bases, with 9 bases left between them. Per germline, CDR1 MNHEY and CDR2 SMNVEV (reference sequence). The CDR3 spells CASSFGLYYEQYF. Here the CDR3 DNA reads TGTGCCAGCAGTTTTGGCCTTTACTACGAGCAGTACTTC.

This chain links TRBV28 with TRBJ1-4, with 10 nucleotides matching TRBD1. Germline V gene sequence: CDR1 MDHEN, CDR2 SYDVKM. The CDR3 covers 15 residues. The J segment lost 7 bases and the V segment lost 8 bases, leaving 10 bases of the junction unmatched. DNA for the CDR3: TGTGCCAGCTTCAGTGTGGGACAGGGGCGTGAAAAACTGTTTTTT. Translated, it gives CASFSVGQGREKLFF.

The rearrangement links TRBV7-9 to TRBJ2-3; D is unclear. The CDR3 loop spans 17 amino acids. The V gene's germline CDR1 is SEHNR and CDR2 FQNEAQ (reference sequence). The ends were cut back, 2 bases at V and 8 bases at J, with 23 bases in the middle. CDR3 region: CASSLPPASRSFVTQYF. The CDR3 DNA reads TGTGCCAGCAGCTTACCTCCCGCTTCGAGGTCCTTTGTTACGCAGTATTTT.

The genes are TRBV18 and TRBJ2-6, with 11 bases matching TRBD2. V was clipped by 2 bases and J by 0 bases; unmatched bases: 3. Germline V gene lookup returns CDR1 KGHSH and CDR2 LQKENI. The CDR3 has 18 amino acids. The CDR3 is CASSPIAGGFSGANVLTF. The CDR3 DNA reads as TGTGCCAGCTCACCAATAGCGGGAGGGTTCTCTGGGGCCAACGTCCTGACTTTC.

This clone occurred a few times. The rearrangement links TRBV9 to TRBJ1-5; D not certain. Per the germline V gene, CDR1 is SGDLS and CDR2 is YYNGEE. CDR3 length: 15 residues. Between the trimmed V and J ends, which lost 0 bases and 5 bases, there was a span of 12 bases. The CDR3 DNA reads as TGTGCCAGCAGCGTAGATGGTGGGCCCCATCAGCCCCAGCATTTT. It codes for CASSVDGGPHQPQHF.

V is TRBV11-2 and J is TRBJ2-5; D is unresolved. Germline assignment: CDR1 SGHAT and CDR2 FQNNGV. The germline V and J ends were trimmed by 5 bases and 2 bases, with 18 bases remaining between them. The CDR3 length is 16 residues. In DNA form, the CDR3 reads TGTGCCAGCAGCGCGTCGACAACTGGAATGCAAGAGACCCAGTACTTC. Its translation is CASSASTTGMQETQYF.

This rearrangement joins TRBV6-5 to TRBJ2-2; no definite D call. This CDR3 comprises 13 residues. V was trimmed by 2 bases and J by 5 bases, leaving 6 bases between them. The germline CDR1 and CDR2 sequences are MNHEY and SVGAGI. The CDR3 bases are TGTGCCAGCAGTTACGATCTAACCGGGGAGCTGTTTTTT. Amino acid sequence: CASSYDLTGELFF.

The chain links TRBV4-3 to TRBJ1-1, with no clear D. CDR3 size: 13 residues. V lost 0 bases and J 3 bases, leaving 5 bases between the germline ends. Germline assignment: CDR1 LGHNA and CDR2 YSLEER. The CDR3 loop reads CASSQDRDTEAFF. The CDR3 DNA follows: TGCGCCAGCAGCCAAGATCGTGACACTGAAGCTTTCTTT.

The CDR3 nucleotides read TGTGCCAGCAGCAGGACAGGGATAAATTACGAGCAGTACTTC. Translation: CASSRTGINYEQYF. J is TRBJ2-7 and V is TRBV5-8, with 8 nucleotides matching TRBD1. Germline CDR1 and CDR2: SGHTS and YDEGEE. V was pared by 4 bases and J by 4 bases, with 7 bases of the junction left unmatched. The CDR3 length is 14 residues.

This clone turned up a few times. The chain recombines TRBV27 with TRBJ2-1; D might be TRBD2 (6 bases). With 5 bases removed from V and 1 base from J, the gap between germline ends came to 15 bases. The CDR3 has 16 residues. Looked up from germline, CDR1 is MNHEY and CDR2 is SMNVEV (reference sequence). In DNA form, the CDR3 reads TGTGCCAGCAGTGCCCGACTAGTGCGGTCCTACAATGAGCAGTTCTTC. Its protein product is CASSARLVRSYNEQFF.

The genes are TRBV28 and TRBJ2-1; possible D gene TRBD2, 5 bases. CDR1 and CDR2 from the germline V gene are MDHEN and SYDVKM. Trimming took off 6 bases at V and 2 bases at J, with 11 bases between the two ends. This CDR3 has 14 amino acids. The CDR3 coding sequence is TGTGCCAGCAGCCTGGACTTAACCTACAATGAGCAGTTCTTC. It yields the protein CASSLDLTYNEQFF.

This clone has a handful of counts. The CDR3 nucleotides are TGTGCCAGCAGTCCTATTGGGACTAGCAACAGGAATGAGCAGTTCTTC. Translation: CASSPIGTSNRNEQFF. The chain joins TRBV27 to TRBJ2-1, with TRBD2 matching 9 bases. Germline CDR1 is MNHEY and CDR2 is SMNVEV (reference sequence). The CDR3 consists of 16 residues. V lost 5 bases to trimming and J lost 7 bases; unmatched junction nucleotides: 12.

The chain is built from TRBV10-2 and TRBJ1-5, with a possible D match to TRBD1 (5 bases). Per the germline V gene, CDR1 is WSHSY and CDR2 is SAAADI. Between the trimmed V and J ends, which lost 0 bases and 5 bases, there was a span of 14 bases. The CDR3 length is 16 residues. CDR3 coding DNA: TGCGCCAGCAGTGAGTCTCAGGGCGTGCTGGATCAGCCCCAGCATTTT. This gives the protein CASSESQGVLDQPQHF.

J is TRBJ2-1 and V is TRBV4-3, with 10 bases that match TRBD1. CDR3 length: 16 residues. The germline V gene encodes CDR1 LGHNA and CDR2 YSLEER. V trimming: 1 base; J trimming: 9 bases; junction bases outside the gene matches: 9. As DNA, the CDR3 is TGCGCCAGCAGCCAAGCCCTCTGGACAGGGGGGGGTGAGCAGTTCTTC. This encodes CASSQALWTGGGEQFF.